The clone carrying this TCR beta chain was observed many times. No antigen is known for it. TCRdb recomputed calls from the 5' RACE reads with MiXCR, one row per CDR3 protein. The sample contains over 45,000 distinct CDR3 sequences, over 9% of which appear only once. This specimen belongs to a study of T-cell memory formation after mild COVID-19. Study findings and constraints: Researchers report contracting CD4+ clones mostly in CM and EM, with CD8+ clones in EMRA.

The source material was PBMCs or a T cell subset sorted from them (not recorded which). The clonotype comes from an adult woman who had mild COVID-19 (a few samples of this study predate the infection). Cell type and time point are not known.

Here the CDR3 DNA reads TGTGCCAGCTCACCAACCACTGCAGCCTACAATGAGCAGTTCTTC. This sequence encodes CASSPTTAAYNEQFF. This chain uses TRBV18 with TRBJ2-1, with D unresolved. The germline gives CDR1 KGHSH, CDR2 LQKENI. Between the trimmed V and J ends, which lost 2 bases and 2 bases, there was a span of 10 bases. The CDR3 totals 15 residues.